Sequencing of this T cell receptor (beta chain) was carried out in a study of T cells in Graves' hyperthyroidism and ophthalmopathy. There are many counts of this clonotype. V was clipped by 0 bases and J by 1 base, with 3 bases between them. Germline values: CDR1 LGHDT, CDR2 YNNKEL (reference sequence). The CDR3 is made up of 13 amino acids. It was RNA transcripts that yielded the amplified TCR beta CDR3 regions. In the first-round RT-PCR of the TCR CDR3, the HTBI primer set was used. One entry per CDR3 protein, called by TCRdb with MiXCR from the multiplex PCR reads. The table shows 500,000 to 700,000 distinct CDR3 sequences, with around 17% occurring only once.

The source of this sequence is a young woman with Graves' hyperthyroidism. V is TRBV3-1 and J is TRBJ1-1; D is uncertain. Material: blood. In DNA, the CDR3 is TGTGCCAGCAGCCAAGATTGGAACACTGAAGCTTTCTTT. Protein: CASSQDWNTEAFF.